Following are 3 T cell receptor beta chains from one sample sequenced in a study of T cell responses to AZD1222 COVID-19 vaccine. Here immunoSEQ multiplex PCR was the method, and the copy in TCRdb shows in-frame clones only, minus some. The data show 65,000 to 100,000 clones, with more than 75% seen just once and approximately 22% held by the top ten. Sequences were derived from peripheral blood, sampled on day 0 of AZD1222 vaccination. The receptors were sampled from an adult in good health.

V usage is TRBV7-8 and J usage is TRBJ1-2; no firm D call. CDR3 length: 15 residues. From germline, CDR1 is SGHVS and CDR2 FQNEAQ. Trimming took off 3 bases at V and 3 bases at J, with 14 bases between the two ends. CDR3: CASSFGNWQDYGYTF. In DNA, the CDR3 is TGTGCCAGCAGCTTCGGTAATTGGCAAGACTATGGCTACACCTTC.

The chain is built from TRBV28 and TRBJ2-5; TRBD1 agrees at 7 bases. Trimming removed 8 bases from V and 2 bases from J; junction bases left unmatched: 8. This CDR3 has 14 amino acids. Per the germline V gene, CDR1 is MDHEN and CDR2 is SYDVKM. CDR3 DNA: TGTGCCAGCTCTAGGGGGACAGTTCAAGAGACCCAGTACTTC. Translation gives CASSRGTVQETQYF.

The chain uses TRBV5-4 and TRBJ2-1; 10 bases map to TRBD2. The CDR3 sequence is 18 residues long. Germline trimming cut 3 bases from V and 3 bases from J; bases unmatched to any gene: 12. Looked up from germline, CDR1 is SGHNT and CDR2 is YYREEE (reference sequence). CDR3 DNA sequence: TGTGCCAGCAGCTCCCAATCAGCTAGCGGGGGCTTCTACAATGAGCAGTTCTTC. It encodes CASSSQSASGGFYNEQFF.